The 26 T cell receptor beta chains below were found in one sample sequenced in a study of shared clonotypes between healthy human individuals (TCRdb year 2020). The method behind the library was the immunoSEQ multiplex PCR assay. Imported from immuneACCESS, the table was reduced by TCRdb to in-frame sequences with V and J called. These copies leave out some clones; in studies compared against another copy, an unresolved V gene accounts for under half, and the cause of the remainder is not known. This sample has about half a million clones in its table, and more than 65% of those were observed once. The top ten clones comprise around 13% of the sample. The sample was PBMCs. Receptors originate from a woman in her thirties or forties in good health. Some clones in this sample may be carry-over from other donors' samples.

The V and J genes are TRBV6-5 and TRBJ2-5, with 11 nucleotides matching TRBD2. Germline loops: CDR1 MNHEY, CDR2 SVGAGI. Germline trimming cut 2 bases from V and 3 bases from J; bases unmatched to any gene: 5. The CDR3 spans 16 residues. CDR3 DNA: TGTGCCAGCAGTTACGGCCCTAGCGGGAGGAAAGAGACCCAGTACTTC. Encoded protein: CASSYGPSGRKETQYF.

This chain joins TRBV5-5 and TRBJ2-7, with 10 bases lining up with TRBD2. Trimming took 2 bases from V and 6 from J; bases not matched to a gene: 5. The CDR3 has 14 amino acids. Germline lookup yields CDR1 SGHKS and CDR2 YYEKEE (reference sequence). CDR3 sequence reads: CASSFSLAGSEQYF. CDR3 nucleotides: TGTGCCAGCAGCTTCTCACTAGCGGGAAGCGAGCAGTACTTC. Together with reference TRBV5-5 and TRBJ2-7, the CDR3 gives the full variable domain: DAGVTQSPTHLIKTRGQQVTLRCSPISGHKSVSWYQQVLGQGPQFIFQYYEKEERGRGNFPDRFSARQFPNYSSELNVNALLLGDSALYLCASSFSLAGSEQYFGPGTRLTVT.

The genes are TRBV15 and TRBJ2-1; D is ambiguous. The V gene lost 8 bases and the J gene lost 6 bases, with 5 bases spanning the gap. CDR1 is LNHNV, CDR2 YYDKDF, per germline (reference sequence). This CDR3 is built from 10 residues. The CDR3 spells CATRLNEQFF. The CDR3 DNA reads TGTGCCACCCGGCTCAATGAGCAGTTCTTC.

The chain has TRBV10-3 and TRBJ2-7; D may be TRBD1 (5 bases). The CDR3 is made up of 16 amino acids. The V gene's germline CDR1 is ENHRY and CDR2 SYGVKD. V shed 5 bases and J shed 4 bases, with 21 bases lying between them. The CDR3 is CAISSSGSVAVYEQYF. The CDR3 nucleotides are TGTGCCATCAGTTCTTCAGGGTCAGTTGCCGTGTACGAGCAGTACTTC.

As regards this clone: It is likely a read error: a sequence one base away is far more abundant. At the DNA level, this CDR3 is encoded by other sequences in the same sample as well. The chain joins TRBV2 to TRBJ1-5; possibly TRBD1 for D (6 bases). CDR1 and CDR2 (germline): SNHLY, FYNNEI. This CDR3 spans 14 amino acids. The V gene lost 6 bases and the J gene lost 9 bases, with 18 bases spanning the gap. This CDR3 is CASSESGGLSPQHF. The CDR3 DNA reads TGTGCCAGCAGCGAATCGGGGGGGCTATCGCCCCAGCATTTT.

V is TRBV19 and J is TRBJ1-2; D is undetermined. This CDR3 contains 11 residues. Germline values: CDR1 LNHDA, CDR2 SQIVND (reference sequence). V lost 4 bases, J lost 4 bases, and 4 bases lay in between. CDR3 amino acids: CASSSPYGYTF. CDR3 in DNA: TGTGCCAGTAGTAGTCCCTATGGCTACACCTTC. Full variable domain (outside the CDR3, taken from reference TRBV19 and TRBJ1-2): DGGITQSPKYLFRKEGQNVTLSCEQNLNHDAMYWYRQDPGQGLRLIYYSQIVNDFQKGDIAEGYSVSREKKESFPLTVTSAQKNPTAFYLCASSSPYGYTFGSGTRLTVV.

V is TRBV27 and J is TRBJ2-1; 7 nucleotides align to TRBD1. J was trimmed by 2 bases and V by 0 bases; bases with no gene match: 4. The CDR3 contains 16 residues. Germline CDR1 is MNHEY and CDR2 is SMNVEV (reference sequence). CDR3 residues: CASSLSIGTAYNEQFF. DNA of the CDR3: TGTGCCAGCAGTTTATCGATTGGGACAGCCTACAATGAGCAGTTCTTC.

The chain is built from TRBV5-5 and TRBJ1-5, with a weak D call TRBD1 (6 bases). CDR3 length: 16 residues. In germline, CDR1 is SGHKS, CDR2 YYEKEE (reference sequence). V shed 1 base and J shed 0 bases, with 11 bases lying between them. For the CDR3, the DNA is TGTGCCAGCAGCTTGAGGGGGGAGGATAGCAATCAGCCCCAGCATTTT. Its protein is CASSLRGEDSNQPQHF.

This chain joins TRBV28 and TRBJ2-1, with 7 bases aligning to TRBD2. The germline gives CDR1 MDHEN, CDR2 SYDVKM. V shed 5 bases and J 5 bases; nucleotides not matched to a gene: 9. The CDR3 totals 15 residues. CDR3 nucleotide sequence: TGTGCCAGCAGTCCCCTAGCGGCAACTGACAATGAGCAGTTCTTC. The encoded protein is CASSPLAATDNEQFF.

This chain links TRBV15 with TRBJ2-1; TRBD2 aligns across 10 bases. The junction had 4 bases not matched to a gene; V was cut back by 3 bases and J by 2 bases. CDR3 length: 16 amino acids. Germline-derived CDR1 and CDR2 are LNHNV and YYDKDF (reference sequence). The CDR3 nucleotides are TGTGCCACCAGCAGCAGGACTAGCGGACCCTACAATGAGCAGTTCTTC. Protein: CATSSRTSGPYNEQFF.

This chain links TRBV9 with TRBJ2-1; D is uncertain. Germline CDR1 reads SGDLS; CDR2 reads YYNGEE. Trimming pared 0 bases from V and 5 bases from J, leaving 6 bases between. The CDR3 has 13 amino acids. The CDR3 sequence is CASSVGVDNEQFF. DNA for the CDR3: TGTGCCAGCAGCGTAGGGGTTGACAATGAGCAGTTCTTC. The whole variable domain, remainder taken from reference TRBV9 and TRBJ2-1, is DSGVTQTPKHLITATGQRVTLRCSPRSGDLSVYWYQQSLDQGLQFLIQYYNGEERAKGNILERFSAQQFPDLHSELNLSSLELGDSALYFCASSVGVDNEQFFGPGTRLTVL.

The chain has TRBV9 and TRBJ2-2; 7 bases match TRBD2. Germline assignment: CDR1 SGDLS and CDR2 YYNGEE. The CDR3 sequence is 14 residues long. With V trimmed by 6 bases and J by 6 bases, 8 bases remained unmatched. In nucleotides, the CDR3 is TGTGCCAGCACCCAAGGACTAGTTGCCGGGGAGCTGTTTTTT. Encoded protein: CASTQGLVAGELFF.

The CDR3 region is CASSDSQETQYF. The CDR3 bases are TGTGCCAGCAGTGACAGCCAAGAGACCCAGTACTTC. V is TRBV2 and J is TRBJ2-5; D remains unclear. The CDR3 sequence is 12 residues long. The germline V gene has CDR1 SNHLY and CDR2 FYNNEI. With 3 bases removed from V and 1 base from J, the gap between germline ends came to 3 bases.

This rearrangement joins TRBV28 to TRBJ2-7, with TRBD2 as a possible D gene (6 bases). The CDR3 is 14 residues long. CDR1 MDHEN and CDR2 SYDVKM come from the germline V gene. V shed 10 bases and J shed 0 bases, with 16 bases lying between them. The CDR3 DNA is TGTGCCACCCACCAAGGCGGGACCTCCTACGAGCAGTACTTC. It codes for CATHQGGTSYEQYF.

The rearrangement uses TRBV6-6 and TRBJ2-7; unclear D gene. The ends were cut back, 7 bases at V and 6 bases at J, with 13 bases in the middle. In germline, CDR1 is MNHNY, CDR2 SVGAGI (reference sequence). This CDR3 region has 12 residues. CDR3: CASNYRASEQYF. The CDR3 coding sequence is TGTGCCAGCAACTACCGGGCCTCCGAGCAGTACTTC.

The chain couples TRBV29-1 to TRBJ2-3; tentative D call: TRBD2 (6 bases). The CDR3 is 14 amino acids. CDR1 is SQVTM and CDR2 is ANQGSEA in the germline V gene. V shed 7 bases and J shed 2 bases, with 16 bases lying between them. CDR3 protein: CSAQAAGHTDTQYF. The DNA for the CDR3 is TGCAGCGCGCAAGCGGCGGGGCACACAGATACGCAGTATTTT.

This chain uses TRBV20-1 with TRBJ2-5, with D unresolved. Germline lookup yields CDR1 DFQATT and CDR2 SNEGSKA (reference sequence). Between the trimmed V and J ends, which lost 0 bases and 4 bases, there was a span of 3 bases. The CDR3 has 11 residues. The CDR3 region is CSARDLETQYF. The CDR3 region has the DNA TGCAGTGCTAGAGACTTAGAGACCCAGTACTTC.

The CDR3 region has the DNA TGTGCCAGCAGTTTAAGAACAGGACTAGCGGGAGGTCGGTCGACAGATACGCAGTATTTT. As protein: CASSLRTGLAGGRSTDTQYF. The genes are TRBV6-9 and TRBJ2-3, with TRBD2 matching over 14 bases. Germline V gives CDR1 MNHGY, CDR2 SVAAGI. The CDR3 consists of 20 residues. The V gene end was trimmed by 4 bases and the J gene end by 3 bases; junction bases not matched to a gene: 15.

V usage is TRBV5-1 and J usage is TRBJ2-5; unclear D gene. Trimming left V 4 bases short and J 3 bases short, with 10 bases between. Germline CDR1 reads SGHRS; CDR2 reads YFSETQ. This CDR3 has 13 amino acids. This CDR3 reads CASSPQTEETQYF. The CDR3 bases are TGCGCCAGCAGCCCCCAGACGGAAGAGACCCAGTACTTC.

Here the CDR3 DNA reads TGTGCCAGCAGTTTGCAACAGGGTAGTCCCTATGGCTACACCTTC. It codes for CASSLQQGSPYGYTF. This chain links TRBV28 with TRBJ1-2; perhaps TRBD1 as D (6 bases). From germline, CDR1 is MDHEN and CDR2 SYDVKM. The V and J ends lost 3 bases and 4 bases respectively, with 15 bases between them. The CDR3 is 15 residues long.

The chain has TRBV4-3 and TRBJ2-1, with TRBD2 as a possible D gene (5 bases). The V gene's germline CDR1 is LGHNA and CDR2 YSLEER. The germline V and J ends were trimmed by 3 bases and 8 bases, with 14 bases remaining between them. This CDR3 region has 14 residues. The chain's CDR3 is CASSQGLERDEQFF. In nucleotides, the CDR3 is TGCGCCAGCAGCCAGGGTTTAGAGAGGGATGAGCAGTTCTTC.

Only one count was recorded for this clone. The J gene is TRBJ1-1, the V gene TRBV30; D is undetermined. The V gene lost 3 bases and the J gene lost 4 bases, with 3 bases spanning the gap. The CDR3 covers 10 residues. The germline V gene has CDR1 GTSNPN and CDR2 SVGIG (reference sequence). CDR3 region: CAWRLTEAFF. CDR3 nucleotides: TGTGCCTGGAGGCTCACTGAAGCTTTCTTT.

The V and J genes are TRBV7-8 and TRBJ2-6; D possibly matches TRBD1 or TRBD2 (5 bases each). CDR1 and CDR2 (germline): SGHVS, FQNEAQ. Between the trimmed V and J ends, which lost 0 bases and 0 bases, there was a span of 18 bases. The CDR3 loop spans 20 amino acids. The CDR3 DNA reads TGTGCCAGCAGCTTAGCGGGGCGGGTCCTTGTAGGCTCTGGGGCCAACGTCCTGACTTTC. Amino acid sequence: CASSLAGRVLVGSGANVLTF.

The gene calls are TRBV6-1 and TRBJ1-5, with D possibly TRBD1 on 6 matching bases. The length of the CDR3 is 16 residues. V lost 4 bases and J lost 6, with 19 bases in between. CDR1 is MNHNS and CDR2 is SASEGT in the germline V gene. For the CDR3, the DNA is TGTGCCAGCAGTGGCCAGGCAGGGGCCCGGCGTCAGCCCCAGCATTTT. Protein sequence: CASSGQAGARRQPQHF.

The chain joins TRBV10-3 to TRBJ1-2; tentative D call: TRBD1 (5 bases). Looked up from germline, CDR1 is ENHRY and CDR2 is SYGVKD. CDR3 length: 16 residues. Trimming cost V 5 bases and J 1 base, with 17 bases left between them. The CDR3 nucleotides are TGTGCCATCAGTAACGAACCGGGACCCATTAACTATGGCTACACCTTC. It encodes CAISNEPGPINYGYTF.

The chain links TRBV5-1 to TRBJ1-1, with TRBD1 as a possible D gene (5 bases). Germline CDR1 is SGHRS and CDR2 is YFSETQ. The CDR3 has 12 residues. The V end lost 3 bases, the J end lost 4 bases, and 7 bases lay between the germline ends. In DNA, the CDR3 is TGCGCCAGCAGCTGGGACGGCACTGAAGCTTTCTTT. Amino acids: CASSWDGTEAFF.